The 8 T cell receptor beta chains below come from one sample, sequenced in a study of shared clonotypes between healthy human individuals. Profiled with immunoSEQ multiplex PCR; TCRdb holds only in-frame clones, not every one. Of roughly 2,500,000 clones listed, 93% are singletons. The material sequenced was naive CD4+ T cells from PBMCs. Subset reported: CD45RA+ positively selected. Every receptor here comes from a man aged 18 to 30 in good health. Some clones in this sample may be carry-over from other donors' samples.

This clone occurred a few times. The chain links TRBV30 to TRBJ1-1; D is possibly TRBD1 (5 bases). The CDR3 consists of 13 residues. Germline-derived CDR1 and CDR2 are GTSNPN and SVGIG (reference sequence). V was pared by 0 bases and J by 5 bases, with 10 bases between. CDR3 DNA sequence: TGTGCCTGGAGTGTAACGGGGGGGACTGAAGCTTTCTTT. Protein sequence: CAWSVTGGTEAFF.

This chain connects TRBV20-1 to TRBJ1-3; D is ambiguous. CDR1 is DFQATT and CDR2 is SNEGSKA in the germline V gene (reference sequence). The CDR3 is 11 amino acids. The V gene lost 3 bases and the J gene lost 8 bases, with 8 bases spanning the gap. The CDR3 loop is CSARGLDTIYF. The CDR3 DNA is TGCAGTGCTAGGGGCTTGGACACCATATATTTT.

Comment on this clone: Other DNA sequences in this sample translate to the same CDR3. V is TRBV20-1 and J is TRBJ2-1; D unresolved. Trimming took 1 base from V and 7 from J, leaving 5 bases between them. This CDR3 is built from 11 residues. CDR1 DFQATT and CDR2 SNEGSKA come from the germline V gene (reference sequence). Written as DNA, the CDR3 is TGCAGTGCTAGAGGGGCTAATGAGCAGTTCTTC. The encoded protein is CSARGANEQFF.

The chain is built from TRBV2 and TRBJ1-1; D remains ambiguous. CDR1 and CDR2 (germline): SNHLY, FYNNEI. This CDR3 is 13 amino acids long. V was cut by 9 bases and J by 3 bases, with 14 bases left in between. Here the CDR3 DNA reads TGTGCCAGTACGCGCAGTTCTTACACTGAAGCTTTCTTT. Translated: CASTRSSYTEAFF.

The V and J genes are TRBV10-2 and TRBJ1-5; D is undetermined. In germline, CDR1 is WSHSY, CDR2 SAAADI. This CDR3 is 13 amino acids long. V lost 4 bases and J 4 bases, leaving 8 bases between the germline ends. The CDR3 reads CASSGGQNQPQHF. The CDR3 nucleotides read TGCGCCAGCAGTGGCGGTCAAAATCAGCCCCAGCATTTT.

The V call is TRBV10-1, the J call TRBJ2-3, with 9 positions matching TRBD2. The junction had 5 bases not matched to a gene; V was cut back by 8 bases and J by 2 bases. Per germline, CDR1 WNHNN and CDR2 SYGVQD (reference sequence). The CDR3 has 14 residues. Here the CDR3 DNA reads TGCGCCAGCGCTAGCGGGGAGTTCACAGATACGCAGTATTTT. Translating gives CASASGEFTDTQYF.

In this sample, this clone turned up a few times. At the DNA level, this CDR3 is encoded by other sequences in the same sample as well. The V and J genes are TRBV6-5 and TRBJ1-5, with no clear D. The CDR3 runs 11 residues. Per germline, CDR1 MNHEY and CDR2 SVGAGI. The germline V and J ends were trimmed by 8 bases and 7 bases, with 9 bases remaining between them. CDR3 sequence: CASGREQPQHF. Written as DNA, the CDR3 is TGTGCCAGCGGGCGGGAGCAGCCCCAGCATTTT.

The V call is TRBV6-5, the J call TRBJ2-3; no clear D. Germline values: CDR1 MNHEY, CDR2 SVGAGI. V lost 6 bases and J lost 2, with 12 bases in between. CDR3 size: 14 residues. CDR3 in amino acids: CASSRIGLTDTQYF. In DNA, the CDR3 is TGTGCCAGCAGCCGAATCGGGCTCACAGATACGCAGTATTTT.